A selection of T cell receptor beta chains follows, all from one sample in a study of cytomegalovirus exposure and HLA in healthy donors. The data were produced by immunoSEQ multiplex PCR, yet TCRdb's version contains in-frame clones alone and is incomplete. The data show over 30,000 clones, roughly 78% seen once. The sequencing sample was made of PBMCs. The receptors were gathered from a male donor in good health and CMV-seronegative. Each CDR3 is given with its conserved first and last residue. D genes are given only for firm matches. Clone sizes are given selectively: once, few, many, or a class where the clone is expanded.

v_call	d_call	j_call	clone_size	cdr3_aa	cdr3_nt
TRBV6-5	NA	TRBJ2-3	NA	CASSALRTSTDTQYF	TGTGCCAGCAGTGCGTTGAGAACTAGCACAGATACGCAGTATTTT
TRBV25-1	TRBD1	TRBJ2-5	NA	CASSPMTGREETQYF	TGTGCCAGCAGTCCTATGACAGGGCGGGAAGAGACCCAGTACTTC
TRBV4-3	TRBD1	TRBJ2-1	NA	CASSPMGKTGVEQFF	TGCGCCAGCAGTCCTATGGGAAAGACAGGGGTTGAGCAGTTCTTC
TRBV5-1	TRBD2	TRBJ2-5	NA	CASSPGLAGVQETQYF	TGCGCCAGCAGCCCTGGACTAGCGGGAGTCCAAGAGACCCAGTACTTC
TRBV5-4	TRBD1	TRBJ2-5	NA	CASSLQGAVETQYF	TGTGCCAGCAGCTTACAGGGGGCCGTGGAGACCCAGTACTTC
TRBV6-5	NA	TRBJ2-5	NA	CASKDGQRETQYF	TGTGCCAGCAAAGACGGCCAGCGGGAGACCCAGTACTTC
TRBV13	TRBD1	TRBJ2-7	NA	CASSPTGVHEQYF	TGTGCCAGCAGCCCGACAGGGGTCCACGAGCAGTACTTC
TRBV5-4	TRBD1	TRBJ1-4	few	CASSSTGGGNEKLFF	TGTGCCAGCAGCTCGACAGGGGGCGGGAATGAAAAACTGTTTTTT
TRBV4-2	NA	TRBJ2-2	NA	CASSRGGDTGELFF	TGTGCCAGCAGCCGAGGAGGGGACACCGGGGAGCTGTTTTTT
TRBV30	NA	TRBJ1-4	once	CAWRIAVGEKLFF	TGTGCCTGGAGGATTGCGGTTGGCGAAAAACTGTTTTTT
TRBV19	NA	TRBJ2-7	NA	CASTDIPGSPSHEQYF	TGTGCCAGTACCGACATACCGGGATCCCCTTCCCACGAGCAGTACTTC
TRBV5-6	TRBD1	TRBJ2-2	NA	CASRRQGAYTGELFF	TGTGCCAGCAGAAGACAGGGGGCTTACACCGGGGAGCTGTTTTTT
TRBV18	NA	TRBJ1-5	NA	CASSPGRDQPQHF	TGTGCCAGCTCACCGGGCAGGGATCAGCCCCAGCATTTT
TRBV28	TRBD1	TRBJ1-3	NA	CASRTGPGDFGNTIYF	TGTGCCAGCAGGACAGGGCCTGGGGACTTTGGAAACACCATATATTTT
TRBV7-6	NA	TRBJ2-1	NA	CASSPNRGSGNEQFF	TGTGCCAGCAGTCCTAATCGAGGTTCGGGGAATGAGCAGTTCTTC
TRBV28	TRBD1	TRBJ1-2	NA	CASSLSPGQGSGYTF	TGTGCCAGCAGTTTATCCCCTGGACAGGGGAGCGGCTACACCTTC
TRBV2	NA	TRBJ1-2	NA	CASKTESNYGYTF	TGTGCCAGCAAGACAGAATCAAACTATGGCTACACCTTC
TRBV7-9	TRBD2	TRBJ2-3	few	CASSWTSATDTQYF	TGTGCCAGCAGTTGGACTAGCGCCACAGATACGCAGTATTTT